This is a list of T cell receptor beta chains from one sample in a study of T cell responses to AZD1222 COVID-19 vaccine. This table comes from immunoSEQ multiplex PCR, and its TCRdb copy is limited to in-frame clones, with some not included. The table includes 75,000 to 85,000 clones, more than 90% detected once. The source material was peripheral blood, sampled on day 0 of AZD1222 vaccination. These receptors originate from an adult in good health. Both conserved end residues are part of each CDR3. The D gene is left open where the match is weak. Rows may omit the clone size; those that give it use once, few, many or a size class.

>TRBD1|TRBJ1-1|-|TRBV10-3
TGTGCCTTCGGACAGGGCTTGAACACTGAAGCTTTCTTT
CAFGQGLNTEAFF
>-|TRBJ2-1|-|TRBV7-9
TGTGCGCAGACCCCGGACATTTCCTACAATGAGCAGTTCTTC
CAQTPDISYNEQFF
>-|TRBJ2-7|once|TRBV14
TGTGCCAGCAGCCAAGATCCCGAGACGGCCTACGAGCAGTACTTC
CASSQDPETAYEQYF
>TRBD1|TRBJ2-5|few|TRBV2
TGTGCCAGCAGTCGGGACAGGGAAGAGACCCAGTACTTC
CASSRDREETQYF
>TRBD1|TRBJ2-3|-|TRBV6-5
TGTGCCAGCGGACAGGACAGGGGTTTAGATACGCAGTATTTT
CASGQDRGLDTQYF
>-|TRBJ2-7|-|TRBV5-5
TGTGCCAGCAGCCGGGAGTCCATGGGCTACGAGCAGTACTTC
CASSRESMGYEQYF
>TRBD1|TRBJ1-2|-|TRBV11-3
TGTGCCAGCAGCCCGTCGGACAGGGGTAACGCGGCCTTC
CASSPSDRGNAAF
>-|TRBJ2-6|-|TRBV12-3/TRBV12-4
TGTGCCAGCAGTTATGGGGCCAACGTCCTGACTTTC
CASSYGANVLTF
>TRBD1|TRBJ1-1|-|TRBV19
TGTGCCAGTAGTCAGGGTCAGGGGGCGGGAAACACTGAAGCTTTCTTT
CASSQGQGAGNTEAFF
>-|TRBJ1-2|-|TRBV5-1
TGCGCCAGCAGCTTTTCAGGGGCGGGTGGCTACACCTTC
CASSFSGAGGYTF
>-|TRBJ1-2|-|TRBV5-1
TGCGCCAGCAGCGCCGGGAATAACTATGGCTACACCTTC
CASSAGNNYGYTF
>TRBD1|TRBJ1-2|-|TRBV4-2
TGTGCCAGCAGCCCACCTACAGGGGGTAACTATGGCTACACCTTC
CASSPPTGGNYGYTF
>-|TRBJ2-6|-|TRBV19
TGTGCCAGTGCCTCGGGAGACTCTGGGGCCAACGTCCTGACTTTC
CASASGDSGANVLTF
>-|TRBJ2-3|-|TRBV30
TGTGCCTGGGCTTCGTCGACAGATACGCAGTATTTT
CAWASSTDTQYF
>TRBD1|TRBJ2-1|-|TRBV5-8
TGTGCCAGCAGCTTAGGGACAGGGGACAATGAGCAGTTCTTC
CASSLGTGDNEQFF
>-|TRBJ1-1|few|TRBV20-1
TGCAGTGCTAGTCGCAGGGAAGCTTTCTTT
CSASRREAFF
>-|TRBJ1-3|-|TRBV6-2/TRBV6-3
TGTGCCAGCAGTTACTCACTAAGGTCTCCTCAAGCCGGAAACACCATATATTTT
CASSYSLRSPQAGNTIYF
>-|TRBJ2-1|-|TRBV24-1
TGTGCCACCAGTGACCCAGGGGGGGGAAATTCGAATGAGCAGTTCTTC
CATSDPGGGNSNEQFF
>TRBD1|TRBJ2-2|-|TRBV5-1
TGCGCCAGCAGCTTGCCGACAGGGGGCGGAACCGGGGAGCTGTTTTTT
CASSLPTGGGTGELFF
>-|TRBJ2-2|few|TRBV6-5
TGTGCCAGCAGTTACGGCTCGGACAGGAACACCGGGGAGCTGTTTTTT
CASSYGSDRNTGELFF
>TRBD2|TRBJ2-1|-|TRBV9
TGTGCCAGCAGCCGCGGACTAGCGGGATATCATGAGCAGTTCTTC
CASSRGLAGYHEQFF
>TRBD1|TRBJ1-1|few|TRBV6-2/TRBV6-3
TGTGCCAGCAGTTCCAGCGACAGGGTTGGTGAAGCTTTCTTT
CASSSSDRVGEAFF
>TRBD1|TRBJ2-2|-|TRBV6-5
TGTGCCAGCAGCCGACAGGGGGCGAACACCGGGGAGCTGTTTTTT
CASSRQGANTGELFF
>-|TRBJ1-5|-|TRBV27
TGTGCCAGCAGTTTATCTGGGTCCAGTGCTCAGCCCCAGCATTTT
CASSLSGSSAQPQHF
>TRBD2|TRBJ2-3|once|TRBV5-1
TGCGCCAGCAGCCGTCTGACTAGCGGGGGTAGCACAGATACGCAGTATTTT
CASSRLTSGGSTDTQYF
>TRBD2|TRBJ2-1|-|TRBV4-2
TGTGCCAGCAGCTCCCAAGCGGGGGGCCCCTACAATGAGCAGTTCTTC
CASSSQAGGPYNEQFF
>-|TRBJ1-5|-|TRBV19
TGTGCCAGTAGTATCAGTGGGGAGAGAAATCAGCCCCAGCATTTT
CASSISGERNQPQHF